A single sample is the source of the 20 T cell receptor beta chains below, sequenced in a study of T-cell reconstitution after alpha-beta-depleted transplantation in children. As it was prepared, the TCRbeta library received unique molecular identifiers. TCRdb redid the calling of the PCR reads with MiXCR, one entry per CDR3 protein. The sample gives 250,000 or so distinct CDR3 sequences, around 7.5% of which show up once; 5% to 7% is in the top ten. Here the sequenced sample was PBMCs, mostly from graft donor cells, taken 180 days after TCRalphabeta/CD19-depleted stem cell transplant. All receptors derive from a male patient younger than 18 who had a stem cell transplant for acute lymphoblastic leukemia, so the T cells may come from the graft donor.

This clonotype was counted many times. The chain recombines TRBV28 with TRBJ2-7, with 7 nucleotides matching TRBD2. The germline V gene encodes CDR1 MDHEN and CDR2 SYDVKM. With V trimmed by 3 bases and J by 2 bases, 4 bases remained unmatched. The CDR3 runs to 14 residues. The CDR3 reads CASSFGGSPYEQYF. In DNA form, the CDR3 reads TGTGCCAGCAGTTTCGGCGGGAGCCCCTACGAGCAGTACTTC. The whole variable domain, remainder taken from reference TRBV28 and TRBJ2-7, is DVKVTQSSRYLVKRTGEKVFLECVQDMDHENMFWYRQDPGLGLRLIYFSYDVKMKEKGDIPEGYSVSREKKERFSLILESASTNQTSMYLCASSFGGSPYEQYFGPGTRLTVT.

Details on this clonotype: This could be a read error, since a much larger clone is one nucleotide away. CDR3 bases: TGTGCCATCAGCTTCCGAGGGGGAAGCTCCTACGAGCAGTACTTC. Protein product: CAISFRGGSSYEQYF. The rearrangement links TRBV28 to TRBJ2-7, with D perhaps matching TRBD1 (6 bases). The V end was cut by 10 bases, the J end by 0 bases, with 19 bases between. CDR1 MDHEN and CDR2 SYDVKM come from the germline V gene. The length of the CDR3 is 15 residues. The full variable domain, completed using reference TRBV28 and TRBJ2-7, is DVKVTQSSRYLVKRTGEKVFLECVQDMDHENMFWYRQDPGLGLRLIYFSYDVKMKEKGDIPEGYSVSREKKERFSLILESASTNQTSMYLCAISFRGGSSYEQYFGPGTRLTVT.

This clonotype was counted many times. The chain is built from TRBV20-1 and TRBJ2-2; D assignment may be TRBD1 or TRBD2 (5 bases each). In germline, CDR1 is DFQATT, CDR2 SNEGSKA (reference sequence). The CDR3 totals 12 residues. Trimming stripped 6 bases from V and 6 bases from J, with 11 bases between. The CDR3 region is CSARRGAGELFF. The CDR3 DNA sequence: TGCAGTGCCCGGAGAGGGGCCGGGGAGCTGTTTTTT.

This clonotype was detected many times. The chain combines TRBV18 with TRBJ1-4; a weak D match, TRBD1 (6 bases). V was cut by 1 base and J by 6 bases, with 6 bases left in between. Looked up from germline, CDR1 is KGHSH and CDR2 is LQKENI. The CDR3 is made up of 13 amino acids. CDR3 protein: CASSPRQDEKLFF. CDR3 DNA: TGTGCCAGCTCACCACGACAGGATGAAAAACTGTTTTTT.

This clonotype has only a few counts. V and J are TRBV29-1 and TRBJ2-3; 7 nucleotides align to TRBD1. V trimming: 1 base; J trimming: 10 bases; junction bases outside the gene matches: 11. The germline V gene encodes CDR1 SQVTM and CDR2 ANQGSEA. CDR3 length equals 14 residues. The CDR3 bases are TGCAGCGTTGAAGGGGACAGCTCCCCGAGAGCGCAGTATTTT. It is translated as CSVEGDSSPRAQYF.

Ten or more counts support this clonotype. Germline is not matched at one junction end, which may reflect a read error. The J gene is TRBJ2-5, the V gene TRBV5-1; TRBD2 agrees at 9 bases. This CDR3 spans 14 amino acids. Germline loops: CDR1 SGHRS, CDR2 YFSETQ. CDR3 region: CASSPGLAGETQYF. The CDR3 DNA reads as TGTGCCAGCAGTCCGGGACTAGCTGGGGAGACCCAGTACTTC. The complete variable domain, with remaining parts taken from reference TRBV5-1 and TRBJ2-5, reads KAGVTQTPRYLIKTRGQQVTLSCSPISGHRSVSWYQQTPGQGLQFLFEYFSETQRNKGNFPGRFSGRQFSNSRSEMNVSTLELGDSALYLCASSPGLAGETQYFGPGTRLLVL.

In this sample, this clonotype turned up many times. This chain uses TRBV11-2 with TRBJ1-1, with D unresolved. This CDR3 contains 15 residues. V was trimmed by 5 bases and J by 0 bases, leaving 13 bases between them. Germline CDR1 reads SGHAT; CDR2 reads FQNNGV. The CDR3 nucleotides are TGTGCCAGCAGCCTCGAGGAGATCCTGAACACTGAAGCTTTCTTT. It translates to CASSLEEILNTEAFF.

This clonotype was seen ten or more times. The V and J genes are TRBV29-1 and TRBJ2-1, with 8 positions matching TRBD1. The CDR3 has 16 amino acids. With 4 bases clipped from V and 3 bases from J, the junction kept 11 bases outside the gene matches. Germline-derived CDR1 and CDR2 are SQVTM and ANQGSEA. The CDR3 protein is CSVVSWATGDYNEQFF. Here the CDR3 DNA reads TGCAGCGTTGTAAGTTGGGCGACAGGGGACTACAATGAGCAGTTCTTC.

This clonotype came up many times. The chain is built from TRBV12-3 or TRBV12-4 and TRBJ1-1, with D perhaps TRBD1 (6 bases). This CDR3 is 13 amino acids long. V was shortened by 1 base and J by 6 bases, with 9 bases between the two germline ends. The CDR3 reads CASSLGGQSEAFF. Here the CDR3 DNA reads TGTGCCAGCAGTTTAGGAGGACAGTCTGAAGCTTTCTTT.

This clonotype was counted at least ten times. V usage is TRBV20-1 and J usage is TRBJ1-5; D not resolved. V lost 0 bases, J lost 1 base, and 19 bases lay in between. Germline V gene data show CDR1 as DFQATT and CDR2 as SNEGSKA (reference sequence). This CDR3 has 18 residues. Here the CDR3 reads CSARDRRRTGVSNQPQHF. CDR3 DNA sequence: TGCAGTGCTAGAGATCGTCGCAGAACGGGTGTGAGCAATCAGCCCCAGCATTTT.

Many counts were recorded for this clonotype. This chain links TRBV5-5 with TRBJ1-6; D unresolved. CDR1 and CDR2 from the germline V gene are SGHKS and YYEKEE (reference sequence). V was cut by 4 bases and J by 5 bases, with 13 bases left in between. The CDR3 length is 15 residues. CDR3 DNA: TGTGCCAGCAGCCCCCCCGGAGGTGATAATTCACCCCTCCACTTT. Protein sequence: CASSPPGGDNSPLHF.

This clonotype showed up many times. The rearrangement links TRBV13 to TRBJ1-1; 7 nucleotides line up with TRBD1. V gave up 8 bases and J gave up 5 bases; unmatched junction bases: 8. Germline V gene data show CDR1 as PRHDT and CDR2 as FYEKMQ (reference sequence). CDR3 length: 13 residues. DNA for the CDR3: TGTGCCAGCCGATTAGAGGGGGCAACTGAAGCTTTCTTT. This gives the protein CASRLEGATEAFF.

This clonotype was counted many times. V is TRBV6-2 or TRBV6-3 and J is TRBJ1-3, with TRBD1 matching over 7 bases. Per the germline V gene, CDR1 is MNHEY and CDR2 is SVGEGT. J lost 0 bases, V lost 8 bases, and 4 bases had no gene match. The CDR3 has 14 amino acids. DNA of the CDR3: TGTGCCAGCGGGGGACAGTCCTCTGGAAACACCATATATTTT. It codes for CASGGQSSGNTIYF.

At least ten counts were recorded for this clonotype. The rearrangement links TRBV27 to TRBJ2-7; tentative D call: TRBD2 (5 bases). Trimming took off 4 bases at V and 0 bases at J, with 7 bases between the two ends. This CDR3 contains 13 residues. Germline V lookup: CDR1 MNHEY, CDR2 SMNVEV (reference sequence). For the CDR3, the DNA is TGTGCCAGCAGTTCCGGGATCTCCTACGAGCAGTACTTC. It specifies CASSSGISYEQYF.

There are many counts of this clonotype. CDR3 loop: CASSLALGNTGYTF. The CDR3 region has the DNA TGTGCCAGCAGCTTAGCGCTAGGCAACACGGGCTACACCTTC. The V call is TRBV7-2, the J call TRBJ1-2; no reliable D call. Trimming took 0 bases from V and 8 from J, leaving 13 bases between them. This CDR3 region has 14 residues. Germline V CDR1 and CDR2: SGHTA, FQGNSA.

The chain employs TRBV28 and TRBJ1-6, with D unresolved. This CDR3 is built from 16 residues. V was pared by 4 bases and J by 10 bases, with 20 bases between. Germline assignment: CDR1 MDHEN and CDR2 SYDVKM. The CDR3 spells CASSSPRTAAGSPLHF. The CDR3 coding sequence is TGTGCCAGCAGTTCGCCCCGGACGGCTGCGGGGTCACCCCTCCACTTT.

This clonotype was picked up many times. The chain carries TRBV5-6 and TRBJ1-2; 9 bases are a match to TRBD1. Germline values: CDR1 SGHDT, CDR2 YYEEEE. After removal of 5 bases from V and 6 bases from J, the junction contained 8 bases not matched to a gene. The CDR3 length is 14 residues. CDR3 in DNA: TGTGCCAGCAGATACACCGGACAGGGGAATGGCTACACCTTC. Translation: CASRYTGQGNGYTF.

In its sample, this clonotype was seen many times. The chain is built from TRBV7-8 and TRBJ2-3; either TRBD1 or TRBD2 may supply D (5 bases each). The CDR3 runs 15 residues. Germline V lookup: CDR1 SGHVS, CDR2 FQNEAQ. Trimming took 2 bases from V and 2 from J, leaving 11 bases between them. The CDR3 region has the DNA TGTGCCAGCAGCTTAAGAGGGGTCTTCACAGATACGCAGTATTTT. This translates into CASSLRGVFTDTQYF.

This clonotype was found many times. This chain connects TRBV4-2 to TRBJ2-5; D gene unclear. The V gene's germline CDR1 is LGHNA and CDR2 YNFKEQ. The ends were cut back, 2 bases at V and 2 bases at J, with 6 bases in the middle. The CDR3 consists of 13 residues. The CDR3 nucleotides read TGTGCCAGCAGCCAACTTAGGCAAGAGACCCAGTACTTC. Translation gives CASSQLRQETQYF.

This clonotype has at least ten counts. The chain carries TRBV6-5 and TRBJ2-2; weak D call: TRBD2 (5 bases). V lost 4 bases and J lost 4, with 13 bases in between. Germline CDR1 is MNHEY and CDR2 is SVGAGI. The CDR3 has 15 residues. This chain's CDR3 is CASSLSAAGTGELFF. Written as DNA, the CDR3 is TGTGCCAGCAGTTTATCAGCGGCGGGCACCGGGGAGCTGTTTTTT.